This TCR beta chain was observed in a study of CD8 T cells in ankylosing spondylitis. Study observations and caveats: As reported, disease-linked clones showed significant enrichment in matched ankylosing spondylitis synovial fluid.

This clonotype was picked up many times. Its antigen is not identified. For TCR beta, libraries came from quantitative 5'-RACE with molecular barcodes. TCRdb fed the 5' RACE reads into MiXCR, producing one record per CDR3 protein. The repertoire holds roughly 40,000 distinct CDR3 sequences, 9.5% to 12% seen once, with roughly 1.5% in the top ten. Sequencing was performed on blood, either unsorted or a sorted T cell fraction (not recorded which). The TCR sequence derives from a male donor with ankylosing spondylitis or in good health (not recorded which).

This CDR3 is CASSLMPAQETQYF. CDR3 nucleotides: TGCGCCAGCAGCTTGATGCCTGCCCAAGAGACCCAGTACTTC. J is TRBJ2-5 and V is TRBV5-1, with D unresolved. Germline V gene data show CDR1 as SGHRS and CDR2 as YFSETQ. The CDR3 contains 14 residues. V was pared by 1 base and J by 1 base, with 8 bases between.